This T cell receptor beta chain was found in a study of T-cell reconstitution after alpha-beta-depleted transplantation in children. Study conclusions and caveats: Some patients owed their high day-60 TCRbeta diversity to surviving recipient T cells and thymic progenitors. Reports say that about two months after transplant, the alpha-beta T cells came out of several hundred graft clones that had expanded. Once a year had passed after transplant, T-cell counts and diversity came mostly from newly produced T cells.

This clonotype was counted only a few times. Its antigen is not known. During its preparation, the TCRbeta library received unique molecular identifiers. In TCRdb, the PCR reads were re-called with MiXCR into one record per CDR3 protein. The sample contains approximately 80,000 distinct CDR3 sequences, 13% to 15% of which appear only once. The germline V and J ends were trimmed by 1 base and 3 bases, with 13 bases remaining between them. This CDR3 contains 15 residues. From germline, CDR1 is SNHLY and CDR2 FYNNEI. The J gene is TRBJ2-7, the V gene TRBV2; D possibly corresponds to TRBD2 (5 bases). This material consisted of PBMCs, mostly from graft donor cells, taken 180 days after TCRalphabeta/CD19-depleted stem cell transplant. The receptor's source is a male patient between 2 and 15 years old who had a stem cell transplant for acute lymphoblastic leukemia, so the T cells may come from the graft donor. CDR3 region: CASSEGLALGYEQYF. In nucleotides, the CDR3 is TGTGCCAGCAGTGAAGGGCTAGCCCTGGGCTACGAGCAGTACTTC.